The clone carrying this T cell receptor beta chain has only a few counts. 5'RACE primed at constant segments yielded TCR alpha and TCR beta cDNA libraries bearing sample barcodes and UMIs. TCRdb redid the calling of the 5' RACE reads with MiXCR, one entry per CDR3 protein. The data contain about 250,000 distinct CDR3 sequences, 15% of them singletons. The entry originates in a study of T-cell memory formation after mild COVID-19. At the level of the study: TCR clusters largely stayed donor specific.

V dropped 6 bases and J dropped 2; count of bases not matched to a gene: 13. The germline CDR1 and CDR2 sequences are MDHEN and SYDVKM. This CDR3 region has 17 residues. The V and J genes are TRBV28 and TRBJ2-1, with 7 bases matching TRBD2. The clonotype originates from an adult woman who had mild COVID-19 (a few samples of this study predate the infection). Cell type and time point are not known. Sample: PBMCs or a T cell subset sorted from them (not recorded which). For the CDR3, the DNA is TGTGCCAGCAGGGGTGGCGGGAGTGGGCCCCCCTACAATGAGCAGTTCTTC. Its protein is CASRGGGSGPPYNEQFF.